The entry below describes one T cell receptor beta chain. CDR3 length equals 16 residues. CDR1 is ENHRY and CDR2 is SYGVKD in the germline V gene. V gave up 10 bases and J gave up 9 bases; unmatched junction bases: 21. The assay was immunoSEQ multiplex PCR, and TCRdb's table has in-frame clones only and misses some. This table has approximately 23,000 clones, 90% to 95% appearing once. This specimen comes from a study of T cell changes during pregnancy in multiple sclerosis. This clonotype was sampled from a female donor in good health, enrolled as a control in a pregnancy study. The input for sequencing was CD4+ T cells from peripheral blood mononuclear cells, taken after pregnancy. The genes are TRBV10-3 and TRBJ2-5; 9 nucleotides agree with TRBD2. CDR3: CATSHLAGRDDRAQYF. For the CDR3, the DNA is TGTGCCACCTCCCATCTAGCGGGAAGGGACGATCGGGCCCAGTACTTC.